Listed here is a single T cell receptor beta chain. This record comes from a study of T cell repertoires in cytomegalovirus infection. Per the germline V gene, CDR1 is DFQATT and CDR2 is SNEGSKA (reference sequence). V lost 0 bases, J lost 2 bases, and 2 bases stayed unmatched. The CDR3 totals 15 residues. A single record per CDR3 protein comes from TCRdb applying MiXCR to the reads. Of about 310,000 distinct CDR3 sequences listed, 17% are singletons. The TCR originated in a human donor in good health (CMV status not recorded). Some clones in this sample may be carry-over from other donors' samples. The chain is built from TRBV20-1 and TRBJ2-5; 11 bases fit TRBD2. The sample consisted of PBMCs. This CDR3 reads CSARDRLAGQETQYF. The CDR3 nucleotides are TGCAGTGCTAGAGACCGACTAGCGGGGCAAGAGACCCAGTACTTC.